This is a list of T cell receptor beta chains from one sample in a study of T cell repertoires in cytomegalovirus infection. TCRdb called the reads again in MiXCR, with one record for every CDR3 protein. The sample records about 250,000 distinct CDR3 sequences, 6.5% being singletons. The sample taken for sequencing was PBMCs. The receptors derive from a human donor in good health (CMV status not recorded). Some clones in this sample may be carry-over from other donors' samples. The CDR3 runs from the conserved cysteine through the conserved F or W. D genes are given only for firm matches. Size is stated for part of the rows, as once, few or many counts, or as a class when the clone is expanded.

J gene | D gene | V gene | clone size | CDR3 length | CDR3 DNA | CDR3 protein
TRBJ2-2 | - | TRBV7-2 | many | 16 | TGTGCCAGCAGCTTATTGGGGACTCGCAACACCGGGGAGCTGTTTTTT | CASSLLGTRNTGELFF
TRBJ1-5 | - | TRBV7-8 | many | 14 | TGTGCCAGCAGCCCCACAGGGCTCAATCAGCCCCAGCATTTT | CASSPTGLNQPQHF
TRBJ1-1 | - | TRBV6-2/TRBV6-3 | many | 11 | TGTGCCAGCAGTTTCCGGGACAAGGCTTTCTTT | CASSFRDKAFF
TRBJ2-1 | TRBD1 | TRBV20-1 | - | 12 | TGCAGTGCTACAGGGACAGGGAATGAGCAGTTCTTC | CSATGTGNEQFF
TRBJ1-1 | - | TRBV29-1 | few | 14 | TGCAGCGGTGCCCCTACCGTCGGGGACACTGAAGCTTTCTTT | CSGAPTVGDTEAFF
TRBJ1-6 | - | TRBV5-5 | many | 13 | TGTGCCAGCAGCTTGCTCAGGGACTCACCCCTCCACTTT | CASSLLRDSPLHF
TRBJ2-1 | TRBD1 | TRBV4-1 | - | 19 | TGCGCCAGCAGCCACCCCCGGCCCGGTGAGGGGGCTAGAAACAATGAGCAGTTCTTC | CASSHPRPGEGARNNEQFF
TRBJ1-5 | - | TRBV5-1 | many | 15 | TGCGCCAGCAGCTTGGAAGGGTATGCAGCTCAGCCCCAGCATTTT | CASSLEGYAAQPQHF
TRBJ1-2 | TRBD1 | TRBV13 | few | 15 | TGTGCCAGCAGCCTTCAGACAGGGGAAAGCGGTGGCTACACCTTC | CASSLQTGESGGYTF
TRBJ2-7 | - | TRBV19 | - | 14 | TGTGCCAGTAGTGGTCCAAGGGGCCCCTACGAGCAGTACTTC | CASSGPRGPYEQYF
TRBJ2-7 | TRBD1 | TRBV6-2/TRBV6-3 | few | 15 | TGTGCCAGCAGTTACCCTGGACAGGGGAGTTACGAGCAGTACTTC | CASSYPGQGSYEQYF
TRBJ1-1 | TRBD1 | TRBV7-2 | many | 15 | TGTGCCAGCAGCGCACGGGACAGGGGAAACACTGAAGCTTTCTTT | CASSARDRGNTEAFF
TRBJ2-7 | TRBD1 | TRBV2 | - | 13 | TGTGCCAGCGGGGGAACAGGGGGCTACGAGCAGTACTTC | CASGGTGGYEQYF
TRBJ1-5 | - | TRBV20-1 | many | 13 | TGCAGTGCTAGTGCCACAGACAATCAGCCCCAGCATTTT | CSASATDNQPQHF
TRBJ2-7 | TRBD1 | TRBV7-2 | many | 15 | TGTGCCAGCAGCTTCCGGACAGGGGAGGGCTACGAGCAGTACTTC | CASSFRTGEGYEQYF
TRBJ2-2 | - | TRBV29-1 | many | 15 | TGCAGCGTTGGGGGTATTATGGCGAACACCGGGGAGCTGTTTTTT | CSVGGIMANTGELFF
TRBJ2-2 | TRBD2 | TRBV12-5 | - | 13 | TGTGCTAGTGGTTTACTAGCGGGAGGGGAGCTGTTTTTT | CASGLLAGGELFF